The present T cell receptor (beta chain) was sequenced within a study of Ad26.COV2.S vaccination and SARS-CoV-2 variants. The data were produced by immunoSEQ multiplex PCR, yet TCRdb's version contains in-frame clones alone and is incomplete. The sample lists 440,000 or so clones; about 89% were seen once. The treatment: 15 to 20 received Ad26.COV2.S at low or high dose, single or two shots; 5 received placebo; per-sample allocation not given. Specimens were obtained on day 63 following the first vaccine or placebo injection. The germline V gene has CDR1 SGHNT and CDR2 YYREEE (reference sequence). V was clipped by 0 bases and J by 8 bases, with 14 bases between them. The CDR3 spans 14 residues.

This sequence joins TRBV5-4 and TRBJ1-2; weak D call: TRBD1 (5 bases). The TCR sequence derives from a person between 18 and 65 years old who received the Ad26.COV2.S COVID-19 vaccine or a placebo. The sample was peripheral blood, taken in a trial of Ad26.COV2.S vaccine versus placebo. In DNA form, the CDR3 reads TGTGCCAGCAGCTTGGAAGGGGAGGCAGGCGGCTACACCTTC. Protein sequence: CASSLEGEAGGYTF.